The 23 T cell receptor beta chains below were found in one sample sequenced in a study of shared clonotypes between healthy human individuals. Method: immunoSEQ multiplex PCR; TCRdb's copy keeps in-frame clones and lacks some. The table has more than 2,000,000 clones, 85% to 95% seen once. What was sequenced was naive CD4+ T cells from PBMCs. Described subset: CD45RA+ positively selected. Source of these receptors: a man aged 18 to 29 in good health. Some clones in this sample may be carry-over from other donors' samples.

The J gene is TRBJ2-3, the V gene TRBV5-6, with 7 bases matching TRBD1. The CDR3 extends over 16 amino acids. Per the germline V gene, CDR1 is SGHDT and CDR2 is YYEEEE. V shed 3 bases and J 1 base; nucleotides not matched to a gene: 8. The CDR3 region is CASSWGITGGTDTQYF. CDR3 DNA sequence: TGTGCCAGCAGCTGGGGCATTACAGGGGGCACAGATACGCAGTATTTT.

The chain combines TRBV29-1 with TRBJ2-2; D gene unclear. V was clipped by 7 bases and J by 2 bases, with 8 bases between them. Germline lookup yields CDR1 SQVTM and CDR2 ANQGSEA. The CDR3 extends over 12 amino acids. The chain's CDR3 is CSATSNTGELFF. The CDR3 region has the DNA TGCAGCGCGACTTCAAACACCGGGGAGCTGTTTTTT.

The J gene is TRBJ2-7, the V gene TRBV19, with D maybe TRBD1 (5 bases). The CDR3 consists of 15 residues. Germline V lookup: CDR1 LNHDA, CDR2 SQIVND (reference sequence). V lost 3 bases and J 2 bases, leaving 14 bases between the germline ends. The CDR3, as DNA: TGTGCCAGTAGTATCAGGGCTTCCTCCACCTACGAGCAGTACTTC. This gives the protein CASSIRASSTYEQYF.

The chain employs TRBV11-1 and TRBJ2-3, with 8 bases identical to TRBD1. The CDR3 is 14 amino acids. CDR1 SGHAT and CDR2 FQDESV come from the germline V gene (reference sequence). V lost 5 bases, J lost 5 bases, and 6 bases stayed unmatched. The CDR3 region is CASSPGQGIDTQYF. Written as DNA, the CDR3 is TGTGCCAGCAGCCCCGGACAGGGAATAGATACGCAGTATTTT.

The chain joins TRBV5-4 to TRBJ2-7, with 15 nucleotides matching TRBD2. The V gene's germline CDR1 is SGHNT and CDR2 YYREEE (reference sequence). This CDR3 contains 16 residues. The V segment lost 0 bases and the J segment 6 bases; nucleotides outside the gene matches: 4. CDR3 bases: TGTGCCAGCAGCTTGGGGGGACTAGCGGGAGGAGGCGAGCAGTACTTC. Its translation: CASSLGGLAGGGEQYF.

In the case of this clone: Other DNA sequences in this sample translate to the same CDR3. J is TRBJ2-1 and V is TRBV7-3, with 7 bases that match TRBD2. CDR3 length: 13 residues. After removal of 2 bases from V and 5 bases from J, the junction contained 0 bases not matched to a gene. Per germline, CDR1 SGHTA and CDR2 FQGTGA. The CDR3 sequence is CASSLGLDNEQFF. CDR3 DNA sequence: TGTGCCAGCAGCTTAGGACTAGACAATGAGCAGTTCTTC.

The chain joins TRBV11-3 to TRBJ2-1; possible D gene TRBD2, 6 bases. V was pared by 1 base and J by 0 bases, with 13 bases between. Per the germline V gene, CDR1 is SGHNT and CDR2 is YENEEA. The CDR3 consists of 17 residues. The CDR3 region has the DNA TGTGCCAGCAGCTTAGGGGTCGCGGGGAGCTCCTACAATGAGCAGTTCTTC. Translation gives CASSLGVAGSSYNEQFF.

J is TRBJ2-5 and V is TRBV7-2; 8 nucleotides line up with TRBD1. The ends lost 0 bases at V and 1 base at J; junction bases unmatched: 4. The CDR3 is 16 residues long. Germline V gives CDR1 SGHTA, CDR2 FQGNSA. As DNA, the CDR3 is TGTGCCAGCAGCTTAGCCCGGACAGGGTCCCAAGAGACCCAGTACTTC. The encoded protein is CASSLARTGSQETQYF.

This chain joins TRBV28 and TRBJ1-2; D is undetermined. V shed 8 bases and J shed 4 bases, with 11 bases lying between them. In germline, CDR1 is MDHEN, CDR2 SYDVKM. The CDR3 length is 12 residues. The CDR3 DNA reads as TGTGCCAGCCTTAACAGCCTCTATGGCTACACCTTC. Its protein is CASLNSLYGYTF.

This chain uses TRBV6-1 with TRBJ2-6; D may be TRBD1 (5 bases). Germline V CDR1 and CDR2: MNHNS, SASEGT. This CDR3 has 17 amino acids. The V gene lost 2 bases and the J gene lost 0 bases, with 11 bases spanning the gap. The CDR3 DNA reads TGTGCCAGCAGTGAACTCCGACAGTTCTCTGGGGCCAACGTCCTGACTTTC. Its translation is CASSELRQFSGANVLTF.

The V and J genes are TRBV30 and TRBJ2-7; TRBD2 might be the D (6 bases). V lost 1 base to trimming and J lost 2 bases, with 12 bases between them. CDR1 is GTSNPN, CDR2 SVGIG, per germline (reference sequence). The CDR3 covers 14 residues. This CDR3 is CAWSARGRTYEQYF. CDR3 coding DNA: TGTGCCTGGAGTGCCCGAGGGAGGACCTACGAGCAGTACTTC.

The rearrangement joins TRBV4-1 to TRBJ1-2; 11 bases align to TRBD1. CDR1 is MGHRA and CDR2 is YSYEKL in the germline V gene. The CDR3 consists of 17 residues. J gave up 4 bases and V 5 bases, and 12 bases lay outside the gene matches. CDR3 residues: CASSTGTGGLFGYGYTF. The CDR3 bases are TGCGCCAGCAGCACGGGGACAGGGGGACTCTTTGGCTATGGCTACACCTTC.

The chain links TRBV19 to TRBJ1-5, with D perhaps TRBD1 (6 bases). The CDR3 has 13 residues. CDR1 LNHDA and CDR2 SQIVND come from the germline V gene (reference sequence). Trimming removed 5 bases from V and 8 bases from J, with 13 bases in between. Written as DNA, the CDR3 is TGTGCCAGTAGTCAGGGGATGTTAGAGCCCCAGCATTTT. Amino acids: CASSQGMLEPQHF.

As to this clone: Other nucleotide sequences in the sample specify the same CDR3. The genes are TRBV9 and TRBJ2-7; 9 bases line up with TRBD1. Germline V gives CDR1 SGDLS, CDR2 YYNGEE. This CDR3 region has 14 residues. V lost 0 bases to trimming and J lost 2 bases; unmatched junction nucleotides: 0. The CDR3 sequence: CASSVGTGAYEQYF. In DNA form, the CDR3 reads TGTGCCAGCAGCGTAGGGACAGGGGCCTACGAGCAGTACTTC.

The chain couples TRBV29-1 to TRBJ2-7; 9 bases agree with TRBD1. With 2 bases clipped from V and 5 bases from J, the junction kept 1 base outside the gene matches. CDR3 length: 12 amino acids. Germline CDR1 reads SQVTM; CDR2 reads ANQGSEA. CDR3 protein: CSVERDRDEQYF. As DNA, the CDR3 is TGCAGCGTTGAAAGGGACAGGGACGAGCAGTACTTC.

The CDR3 nucleotides read TGTGCCAGCAGCCAAGTGGGACAGGGAATTCCCTACGAGCAGTACTTC. Translating it yields CASSQVGQGIPYEQYF. The chain couples TRBV4-2 to TRBJ2-7; TRBD1 matches 9 bases. V lost 1 base and J lost 2; bases outside the gene matches: 6. This CDR3 spans 16 amino acids. Germline-derived CDR1 and CDR2 are LGHNA and YNFKEQ.

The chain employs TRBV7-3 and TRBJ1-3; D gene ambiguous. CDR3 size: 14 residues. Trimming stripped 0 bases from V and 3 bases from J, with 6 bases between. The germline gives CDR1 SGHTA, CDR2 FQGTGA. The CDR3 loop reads CASSLTGIGNTIYF. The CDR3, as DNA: TGTGCCAGCAGCTTAACCGGAATTGGAAACACCATATATTTT.

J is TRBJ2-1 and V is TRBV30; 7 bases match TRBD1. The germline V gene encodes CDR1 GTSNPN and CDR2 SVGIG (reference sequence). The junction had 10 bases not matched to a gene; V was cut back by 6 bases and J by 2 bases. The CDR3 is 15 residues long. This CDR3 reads CACTQGDGAYNEQFF. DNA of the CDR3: TGTGCCTGTACTCAGGGGGACGGAGCCTACAATGAGCAGTTCTTC.

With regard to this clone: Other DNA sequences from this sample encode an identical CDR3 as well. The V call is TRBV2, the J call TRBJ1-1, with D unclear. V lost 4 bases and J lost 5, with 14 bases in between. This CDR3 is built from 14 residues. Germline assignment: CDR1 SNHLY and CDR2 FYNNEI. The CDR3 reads CASSVIEGGTEAFF. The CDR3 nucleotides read TGTGCCAGCAGTGTTATAGAGGGAGGGACTGAAGCTTTCTTT.

The CDR3 nucleotides read TGTGCCAGCAGTTACTCGCTGTGGCTAGCGGGAGTCGAGCAGTACTTC. Translating it yields CASSYSLWLAGVEQYF. The chain is built from TRBV6-5 and TRBJ2-7; 10 bases match TRBD2. There are 16 residues in the CDR3. Per the germline V gene, CDR1 is MNHEY and CDR2 is SVGAGI. Trimming cost V 0 bases and J 6 bases; bases outside gene matches: 8.

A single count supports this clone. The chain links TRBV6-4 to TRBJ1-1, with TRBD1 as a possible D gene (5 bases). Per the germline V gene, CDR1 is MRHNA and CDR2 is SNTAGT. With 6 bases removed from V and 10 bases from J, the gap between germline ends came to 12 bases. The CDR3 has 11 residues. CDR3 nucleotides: TGTGCCAGCAGGCGTGAGGGGCGAGCTTTCTTT. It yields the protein CASRREGRAFF.

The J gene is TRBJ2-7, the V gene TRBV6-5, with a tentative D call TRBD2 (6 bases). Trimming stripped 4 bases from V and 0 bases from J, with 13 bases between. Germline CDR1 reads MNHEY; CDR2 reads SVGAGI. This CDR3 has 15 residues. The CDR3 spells CASSLTGTYSYEQYF. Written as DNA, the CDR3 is TGTGCCAGCAGTTTAACCGGGACTTACTCCTACGAGCAGTACTTC.

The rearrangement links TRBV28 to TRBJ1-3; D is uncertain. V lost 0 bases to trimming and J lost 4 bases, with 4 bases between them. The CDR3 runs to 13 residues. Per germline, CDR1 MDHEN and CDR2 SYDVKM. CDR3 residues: CASSLWTGNTIYF. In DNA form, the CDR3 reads TGTGCCAGCAGTTTATGGACAGGAAACACCATATATTTT.